A single sample gave rise to the 7 T cell receptor beta chains below, sequenced in a study of cytomegalovirus exposure and HLA in healthy donors. Researchers ran the PCR with 60 Vbeta and 13 Jbeta primers. Measured with immunoSEQ multiplex PCR; TCRdb has only the in-frame clones, and not every one. The sample consists of approximately 240,000 clones, approximately 84% of them appearing once. The specimen was PBMCs. The receptors were gathered from a woman aged 40 to 50 in good health and CMV-seronegative.

The chain couples TRBV19 to TRBJ1-3, with 7 bases matching TRBD1. CDR3 length equals 17 residues. Germline CDR1 reads LNHDA; CDR2 reads SQIVND (reference sequence). J lost 0 bases, V lost 5 bases, and 10 bases had no gene match. This CDR3 is CASSLLTGRGSGNTIYF. CDR3 sequence (DNA): TGTGCCAGTAGTCTTCTGACAGGGAGAGGCTCTGGAAACACCATATATTTT. The variable domain in full, with the rest retrieved from reference TRBV19 and TRBJ1-3, is DGGITQSPKYLFRKEGQNVTLSCEQNLNHDAMYWYRQDPGQGLRLIYYSQIVNDFQKGDIAEGYSVSREKKESFPLTVTSAQKNPTAFYLCASSLLTGRGSGNTIYFGEGSWLTVV.

The gene calls are TRBV7-9 and TRBJ2-7; D is perhaps TRBD2 (7 bases). Germline V lookup: CDR1 SEHNR, CDR2 FQNEAQ (reference sequence). V was shortened by 3 bases and J by 2 bases, with 20 bases between the two germline ends. This CDR3 is 17 amino acids long. CDR3 DNA: TGTGCCAGCAGCTTCAGGGAGGGGGAGGGGTCCCCCTACGAGCAGTACTTC. As protein: CASSFREGEGSPYEQYF.

The V gene is TRBV6-6, the J gene TRBJ2-3; the match to TRBD1 covers 8 bases. The germline gives CDR1 MNHNY, CDR2 SVGAGI (reference sequence). There are 15 residues in the CDR3. Trimming cost V 6 bases and J 1 base; bases outside gene matches: 6. The CDR3 protein is CASRQGAVGTDTQYF. CDR3 nucleotides: TGTGCCAGCAGGCAGGGGGCTGTAGGCACAGATACGCAGTATTTT.

This clone has a single count. The rearrangement joins TRBV4-3 to TRBJ2-3; 8 bases line up with TRBD1. Germline lookup yields CDR1 LGHNA and CDR2 YSLEER. The CDR3 spans 14 residues. After removal of 4 bases from V and 4 bases from J, the junction contained 4 bases not matched to a gene. CDR3 sequence reads: CASSPGQGSDTQYF. The CDR3 DNA reads as TGCGCCAGCAGCCCCGGACAGGGATCAGATACGCAGTATTTT.

The rearrangement joins TRBV5-4 to TRBJ1-1; 7 bases line up with TRBD1. This CDR3 comprises 15 residues. V shed 4 bases, J shed 1 base, and the junction held 7 bases outside the gene matches. The germline V gene encodes CDR1 SGHNT and CDR2 YYREEE (reference sequence). CDR3 loop: CASSDKGQPNTEAFF. CDR3 nucleotide sequence: TGTGCCAGCAGCGATAAGGGACAGCCGAACACTGAAGCTTTCTTT.

The CDR3 loop is CASSQTGGPLGTEAFF. CDR3 sequence (DNA): TGTGCCAGTAGCCAAACAGGGGGCCCGCTGGGCACTGAAGCTTTCTTT. The rearrangement links TRBV19 to TRBJ1-1; 9 bases align to TRBD1. Trimming at V came to 6 bases and at J to 4 bases, leaving 12 bases not matched to a gene. CDR1 is LNHDA, CDR2 SQIVND, per germline (reference sequence). The CDR3 length is 16 residues.

This clone has more than one count but fewer than ten. The chain recombines TRBV7-9 with TRBJ2-2; D is ambiguous. CDR1 is SEHNR and CDR2 is FQNEAQ in the germline V gene (reference sequence). Between the trimmed V and J ends, which lost 5 bases and 0 bases, there was a span of 4 bases. This CDR3 contains 13 residues. CDR3 sequence reads: CASSRSNTGELFF. The CDR3 region has the DNA TGTGCCAGCAGCCGGTCGAACACCGGGGAGCTGTTTTTT. Looking up the rest from reference TRBV7-9 and TRBJ2-2 gives the full variable domain: DTGVSQNPRHKITKRGQNVTFRCDPISEHNRLYWYRQTLGQGPEFLTYFQNEAQLEKSRLLSDRFSAERPKGSFSTLEIQRTEQGDSAMYLCASSRSNTGELFFGEGSRLTVL.